This T cell receptor (beta chain) was captured in a study of blood T cell repertoires in COVID-19. Study in general: The United States, Italy and Spain supplied acute and convalescent COVID-19 samples. The cDNA or gDNA used as material had been derived from T cells, B-cell-depleted T cells, or PBMCs.

In the original processing: It was from reference gene primer amplification that nucleated cell counts were estimated. Clones were read by immunoSEQ multiplex PCR, and TCRdb kept only the in-frame ones, dropping some. D and trimming come from the DNA, and the V and J calls and clone size come from that table. Of 350,000 to 400,000 clones in the sample, approximately 84% were seen once. The V end lost 0 bases, the J end lost 0 bases, and 11 bases lay between the germline ends. Germline CDR1 reads MNHEY; CDR2 reads SMNVEV (reference sequence). This CDR3 spans 16 amino acids. The chain links TRBV27 to TRBJ1-2; D might be TRBD1 (6 bases). The sample comprised PBMCs or T cells enriched from blood (not recorded which). The sequence derives from a woman in her 30s who had recovered from COVID-19. DNA of the CDR3: TGTGCCAGCAGTTTATCAGCGCAGGGGCCTAACTATGGCTACACCTTC. Its translation: CASSLSAQGPNYGYTF.